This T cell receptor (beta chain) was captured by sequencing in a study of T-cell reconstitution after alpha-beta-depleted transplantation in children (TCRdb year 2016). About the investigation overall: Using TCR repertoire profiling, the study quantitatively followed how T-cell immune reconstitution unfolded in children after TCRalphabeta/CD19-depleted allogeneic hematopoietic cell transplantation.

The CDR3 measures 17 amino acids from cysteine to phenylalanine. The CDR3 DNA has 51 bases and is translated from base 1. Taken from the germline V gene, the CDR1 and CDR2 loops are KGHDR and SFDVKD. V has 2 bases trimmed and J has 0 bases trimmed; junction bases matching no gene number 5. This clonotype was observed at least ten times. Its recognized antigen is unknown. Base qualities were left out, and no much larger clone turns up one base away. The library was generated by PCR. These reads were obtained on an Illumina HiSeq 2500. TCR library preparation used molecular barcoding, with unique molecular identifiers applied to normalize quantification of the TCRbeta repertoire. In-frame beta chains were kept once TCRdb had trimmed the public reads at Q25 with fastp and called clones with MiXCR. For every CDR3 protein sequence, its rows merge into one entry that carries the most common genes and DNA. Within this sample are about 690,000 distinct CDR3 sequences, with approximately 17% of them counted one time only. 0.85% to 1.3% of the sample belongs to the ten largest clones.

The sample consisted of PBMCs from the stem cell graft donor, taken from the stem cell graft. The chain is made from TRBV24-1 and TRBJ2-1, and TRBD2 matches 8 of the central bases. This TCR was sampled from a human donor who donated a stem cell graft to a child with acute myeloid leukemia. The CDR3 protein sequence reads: CATSDSTGTSSYNEQFF. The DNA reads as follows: TGTGCCACCAGTGATTCAACCGGGACTAGCTCCTACAATGAGCAGTTCTTC.